This T cell receptor (beta chain) came from a study of beta chain features in type 1 diabetes. This CDR3 is 17 amino acids long. Per the germline V gene, CDR1 is LNHNV and CDR2 is YYDKDF (reference sequence). Trimming at V came to 0 bases and at J to 2 bases, leaving 6 bases not matched to a gene. Investigators reverse transcribed all isolated RNA, so they sequenced expressed TCRB transcripts. Measured with immunoSEQ multiplex PCR; TCRdb has only the in-frame clones, and not every one. The sample includes 200,000 to 250,000 clones, roughly 10% of them seen just once. Study conclusions and caveats: Although PCR might favor shorter templates, it would do so equally in patients and controls. Patients showed naive, central memory and Treg TCRB repertoires that appeared more similar than those of healthy donors. Sequencing from cDNA could over-represent high-TCR-expressing cells.

This clone showed up just a few times. The antigen remains unidentified. The J gene is TRBJ1-5, the V gene TRBV15, with 8 bases aligning to TRBD1. Sequenced sample: central memory CD4+ T cells from blood. This receptor was identified in a man between 18 and 29 years old in good health. The DNA of the CDR3 is TGTGCCACCAGCAGAGATCCCACAGGGGGTGGCAATCAGCCCCAGCATTTT. Its translation: CATSRDPTGGGNQPQHF.